This T cell receptor beta chain was recorded in a study of cytomegalovirus exposure and HLA in healthy donors. Study findings and constraints: The classifier reportedly diagnosed cytomegalovirus status with high sensitivity and specificity. Later, an analysis found that TCR clusters from the first cohort tended to co-occur in the 120 or so validation repertoires.

CDR1 and CDR2 from the germline V gene are MDHEN and SYDVKM. After removal of 2 bases from V and 3 bases from J, the junction contained 8 bases not matched to a gene. The CDR3 contains 16 residues. Details on this clone: Its antigen is undetermined.

The donors were members of the validation cohort, which comprised 100 to 150 subjects and was separate from the first cohort of fewer than 700 subjects. Assay used: immunoSEQ multiplex PCR; TCRdb lists only in-frame clones, some missing. Of some 260,000 clones listed, less than 95% are singletons. This sequence was found in a young woman in good health and CMV-seronegative. Sequenced material: PBMCs. The genes are TRBV28 and TRBJ1-1; 8 bases match TRBD1. The DNA of the CDR3 is TGTGCCAGCAGTTTACGGGGGACAGGATTACACACTGAAGCTTTCTTT. As protein: CASSLRGTGLHTEAFF.